The 14 T cell receptor beta chains below come from one sample, sequenced in a study of blood T cell repertoires in COVID-19. Produced via immunoSEQ multiplex PCR; TCRdb's table is partial and in-frame only. The sample gives over 70,000 clones, 86% of which show up once; 15% to 20% is in the top ten. The sequenced sample consisted of peripheral blood. The receptors derive from a human donor in a cohort sampled during active COVID-19.

The V and J genes are TRBV6-2 or TRBV6-3 and TRBJ2-2; TRBD2 aligns across 8 bases. The V gene end was trimmed by 6 bases and the J gene end by 7 bases; junction bases not matched to a gene: 7. The CDR3 has 14 amino acids. Looked up from germline, CDR1 is MNHEY and CDR2 is SVGEGT. In DNA, the CDR3 is TGTGCCAGCAGCACGGGGGGGCCCAACGGGGAGCTGTTTTTT. Translating it yields CASSTGGPNGELFF.

The V call is TRBV5-1, the J call TRBJ1-1, with D perhaps matching TRBD1 (6 bases). The V and J ends lost 4 bases and 4 bases respectively, with 17 bases between them. This CDR3 region has 15 residues. Germline V gives CDR1 SGHRS, CDR2 YFSETQ. As DNA, the CDR3 is TGCGCCAGCAGCACCCAGGGGCCTCACGGCACTGAAGCTTTCTTT. Protein product: CASSTQGPHGTEAFF.

A single count supports this clone. J is TRBJ1-2 and V is TRBV7-9, with 10 bases that match TRBD1. Germline V gives CDR1 SEHNR, CDR2 FQNEAQ (reference sequence). The V and J ends lost 1 base and 6 bases, in that order; junction bases with no gene match: 8. The CDR3 totals 16 residues. The CDR3 here is CASSLGADRGSHGYTF. In DNA form, the CDR3 reads TGTGCCAGCAGCTTAGGGGCGGACAGGGGGTCACATGGCTACACCTTC.

The sample holds a few counts of this clone. This rearrangement joins TRBV10-3 to TRBJ2-1; possible D gene TRBD2, 7 bases. Germline CDR1 ENHRY, CDR2 SYGVKD. V gave up 2 bases and J gave up 8 bases, with 22 bases separating them. CDR3 length: 17 residues. The CDR3 DNA sequence: TGTGCCATCAGTGAGACCCAAGCGGGACACGGCCGGGATGAGCAGTTCTTC. Residues: CAISETQAGHGRDEQFF.

This chain links TRBV15 with TRBJ2-5; 7 bases are shared with TRBD1. After removal of 0 bases from V and 3 bases from J, the junction contained 13 bases not matched to a gene. CDR3 length equals 18 residues. Germline CDR1 and CDR2: LNHNV and YYDKDF (reference sequence). CDR3 loop: CATSRDRLMGQLEETQYF. The CDR3 DNA is TGTGCCACCAGCAGAGATCGGCTTATGGGACAGCTTGAAGAGACCCAGTACTTC.

For the CDR3, the DNA is TGTGCCAGCAGCAACCCGGGGGGGCGTTATTCACCCCTCCACTTT. It specifies CASSNPGGRYSPLHF. The rearrangement joins TRBV9 to TRBJ1-6, with D perhaps matching TRBD1 (6 bases). V was pared by 4 bases and J by 8 bases, with 16 bases between. The CDR3 runs to 15 residues. CDR1 SGDLS and CDR2 YYNGEE come from the germline V gene.

The rearrangement joins TRBV11-3 to TRBJ1-1; D unresolved. V gave up 2 bases and J gave up 6 bases, with 10 bases separating them. The germline V gene has CDR1 SGHNT and CDR2 YENEEA. There are 13 residues in the CDR3. The CDR3 loop is CASSLRGRAEAFF. Here the CDR3 DNA reads TGTGCCAGCAGCTTACGGGGTAGGGCTGAAGCTTTCTTT.

The chain joins TRBV2 to TRBJ1-5; TRBD1 agrees at 10 bases. The CDR3 totals 16 residues. V lost 6 bases to trimming and J lost 7 bases; unmatched junction nucleotides: 12. Germline CDR1 is SNHLY and CDR2 is FYNNEI. This CDR3 is CASRPGQGRIWQPQHF. CDR3 DNA: TGTGCCAGCAGACCGGGACAGGGGAGGATCTGGCAGCCCCAGCATTTT. The full variable domain, with the rest looked up from reference TRBV2 and TRBJ1-5, is EPEVTQTPSHQVTQMGQEVILRCVPISNHLYFYWYRQILGQKVEFLVSFYNNEISEKSEIFDDQFSVERPDGSNFTLKIRSTKLEDSAMYFCASRPGQGRIWQPQHFGDGTRLSIL.

This chain uses TRBV2 with TRBJ2-7; TRBD2 is a possible D gene (5 bases). CDR3 size: 14 residues. Per germline, CDR1 SNHLY and CDR2 FYNNEI. V lost 6 bases and J lost 3, with 15 bases in between. CDR3 region: CASRRVESDYEQYF. In nucleotides, the CDR3 is TGTGCCAGCAGGCGGGTGGAGTCAGACTACGAGCAGTACTTC.

In DNA, the CDR3 is TGTGCCAGCAGCCCGTCGAGGGTGGATACGCAGTATTTT. It is translated as CASSPSRVDTQYF. The chain recombines TRBV7-8 with TRBJ2-3, with D possibly being TRBD2 (5 bases). Looked up from germline, CDR1 is SGHVS and CDR2 is FQNEAQ. The CDR3 is 13 amino acids. Trimming left V 5 bases short and J 6 bases short, with 12 bases between.

This chain uses TRBV19 with TRBJ2-1; TRBD2 might be the D (6 bases). There are 14 residues in the CDR3. With 0 bases removed from V and 9 bases from J, the gap between germline ends came to 12 bases. Per germline, CDR1 LNHDA and CDR2 SQIVND (reference sequence). The CDR3 DNA is TGTGCCAGTAGTATAGATGGAGGGCAAAGTGAGCAGTTCTTC. Amino acids: CASSIDGGQSEQFF. Full variable domain (outside the CDR3, taken from reference TRBV19 and TRBJ2-1): DGGITQSPKYLFRKEGQNVTLSCEQNLNHDAMYWYRQDPGQGLRLIYYSQIVNDFQKGDIAEGYSVSREKKESFPLTVTSAQKNPTAFYLCASSIDGGQSEQFFGPGTRLTVL.

The chain is built from TRBV6-5 and TRBJ2-1; TRBD2 might be the D (5 bases). The CDR3 length is 15 residues. Germline values: CDR1 MNHEY, CDR2 SVGAGI. The V end lost 6 bases, the J end lost 6 bases, and 18 bases lay between the germline ends. CDR3 bases: TGTGCCAGCAGCTTCCTGAGCGGCTTTAGCAATGAGCAGTTCTTC. Protein sequence: CASSFLSGFSNEQFF.

The chain couples TRBV7-3 to TRBJ2-2, with D uncertain. The V and J ends lost 5 bases and 2 bases respectively, with 9 bases between them. CDR3 length: 14 amino acids. CDR1 and CDR2 from the germline V gene are SGHTA and FQGTGA. The CDR3 loop is CASSIDTNTGELFF. In DNA form, the CDR3 reads TGTGCCAGCAGCATAGACACAAACACCGGGGAGCTGTTTTTT.

This chain uses TRBV7-6 with TRBJ1-1; perhaps TRBD1 as D (6 bases). Germline V gene data show CDR1 as SGHVS and CDR2 as FNYEAQ. Trimming pared 4 bases from V and 7 bases from J, leaving 13 bases between. This CDR3 contains 13 residues. CDR3 sequence reads: CASSYSGGSEAFF. The CDR3 DNA reads TGTGCCAGCAGCTACAGCGGGGGCAGTGAAGCTTTCTTT.